This T cell receptor (beta chain) was profiled in a study of identical twins. All of the donors were Caucasians in good health. The CDR3 loop spans 15 amino acids. V shed 0 bases and J 6 bases; nucleotides not matched to a gene: 6. TCRdb recomputed calls from the 5' RACE reads with MiXCR, one row per CDR3 protein. The sample lists approximately 350,000 distinct CDR3 sequences, 9% to 15% occurring once. General observations from the study: Analyses based on zero insertions could be partly confounded by invariant MAIT and iNKT cells.

This clonotype was counted between two and nine times. Its specificity is not known. The sample was also reused in another study, on yellow fever vaccine responses in identical twins. That publication notes: A vaccine T cell response that seemed partly convergent and partly personalized was reported in twins.

The sequence came from a young woman in good health. The chain uses TRBV12-3 or TRBV12-4 and TRBJ2-7; 9 nucleotides align to TRBD1. What was sequenced was CD8+ T cells sorted from blood. In nucleotides, the CDR3 is TGTGCCAGCAGTTTAGCCCGGGACAGGGAATTCGAGCAGTACTTC. Amino acid sequence: CASSLARDREFEQYF.